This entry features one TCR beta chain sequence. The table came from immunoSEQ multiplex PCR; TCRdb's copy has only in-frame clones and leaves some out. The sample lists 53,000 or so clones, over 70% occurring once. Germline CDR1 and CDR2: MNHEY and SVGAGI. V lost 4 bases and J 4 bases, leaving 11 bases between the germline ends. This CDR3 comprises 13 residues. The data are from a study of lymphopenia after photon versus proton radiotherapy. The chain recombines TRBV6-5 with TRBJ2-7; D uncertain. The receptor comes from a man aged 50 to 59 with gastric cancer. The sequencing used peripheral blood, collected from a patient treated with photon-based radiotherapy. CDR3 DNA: TGTGCCAGCAGTTCTCCGGGCAAGTACGAGCAGTACTTC. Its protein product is CASSSPGKYEQYF.